These 22 T cell receptor beta chains came from one sample sequenced in a study of blood T cell repertoires in COVID-19. Clones were read by immunoSEQ multiplex PCR, and TCRdb kept only the in-frame ones, dropping some. The sample lists 65,000 to 90,000 clones; roughly nine tenths were seen once. The sequenced sample consisted of peripheral blood. The receptors derive from a man between 45 and 60 years old with acute or convalescent COVID-19.

DNA for the CDR3: TGTGCCAGCAACAGCAGATCGCGGGGCGGGACCACCGGGGAGCTGTTTTTT. Protein sequence: CASNSRSRGGTTGELFF. The chain links TRBV7-8 to TRBJ2-2; a possible D gene is TRBD2 (6 bases). The CDR3 is 17 amino acids. V dropped 7 bases and J dropped 4 bases, with 22 bases sitting between them. CDR1 is SGHVS and CDR2 is FQNEAQ in the germline V gene. The whole variable domain, filled in from reference TRBV7-8 and TRBJ2-2, reads GAGVSQSPRYKVAKRGQDVALRCDPISGHVSLFWYQQALGQGPEFLTYFQNEAQLDKSGLPSDRFFAERPEGSVSTLKIQRTQQEDSAVYLCASNSRSRGGTTGELFFGEGSRLTVL.

In this sample, this clone turned up once. The chain couples TRBV28 to TRBJ1-2; D may be TRBD1 (6 bases). CDR1 MDHEN and CDR2 SYDVKM come from the germline V gene. V lost 6 bases and J 6 bases, leaving 11 bases between the germline ends. The CDR3 is made up of 12 amino acids. CDR3 sequence (DNA): TGTGCCAGCAGAGGGGGTGGCCATGGCTACACCTTC. This encodes CASRGGGHGYTF.

The rearrangement links TRBV19 to TRBJ1-5; the D gene is possibly TRBD1 (6 bases). CDR1 and CDR2 (germline): LNHDA, SQIVND (reference sequence). The CDR3 is 13 residues long. Trimming pared 6 bases from V and 6 bases from J, leaving 12 bases between. The CDR3 reads CASSLIQGQPQHF. The DNA for the CDR3 is TGTGCCAGTAGCCTAATACAGGGTCAGCCCCAGCATTTT.

This sequence joins TRBV19 and TRBJ2-1; 7 bases match TRBD2. The CDR3 extends over 18 amino acids. After removal of 3 bases from V and 0 bases from J, the junction contained 11 bases not matched to a gene. Per germline, CDR1 LNHDA and CDR2 SQIVND (reference sequence). CDR3 sequence: CASSITSWRGSSYNEQFF. In DNA, the CDR3 is TGTGCCAGTAGTATTACGAGCTGGCGGGGGAGCTCCTACAATGAGCAGTTCTTC.

The chain joins TRBV6-4 to TRBJ1-2; D call uncertain. This CDR3 comprises 12 residues. From germline, CDR1 is MRHNA and CDR2 SNTAGT. The V gene lost 8 bases and the J gene lost 5 bases, with 12 bases spanning the gap. This chain's CDR3 is CASSDTQYGYTF. Written as DNA, the CDR3 is TGTGCCAGCTCTGACACGCAGTATGGCTACACCTTC.

This clone was seen a single time. V and J are TRBV6-2 or TRBV6-3 and TRBJ1-4; the D is unclear. CDR3 size: 14 residues. The V gene lost 5 bases and the J gene lost 7 bases, with 14 bases spanning the gap. Germline V gene lookup returns CDR1 MNHEY and CDR2 SVGEGT. CDR3 sequence (DNA): TGTGCCAGCAGTGGTCGGAACTCGGGTGAAAAACTGTTTTTT. Its translation is CASSGRNSGEKLFF.

The chain couples TRBV4-2 to TRBJ2-3; TRBD2 matches at 11 bases. V trimming: 3 bases; J trimming: 3 bases; junction bases outside the gene matches: 8. The CDR3 extends over 17 amino acids. Germline CDR1 is LGHNA and CDR2 is YNFKEQ. CDR3 sequence (DNA): TGTGCCAGCAGCCACCTCTTAGCGGGGGGGCCAACAGATACGCAGTATTTT. Translated: CASSHLLAGGPTDTQYF.

The rearrangement uses TRBV7-8 and TRBJ2-1; tentative D call: TRBD1 (6 bases). Germline loops: CDR1 SGHVS, CDR2 FQNEAQ. V lost 5 bases to trimming and J lost 0 bases, with 23 bases between them. There are 19 residues in the CDR3. The CDR3 sequence is CASSPHIFGTSRSYNEQFF. The DNA for the CDR3 is TGTGCCAGCAGCCCACACATCTTCGGGACATCTCGCTCCTACAATGAGCAGTTCTTC.

The count of this clone is one. The J gene is TRBJ2-1, the V gene TRBV9, with TRBD2 matching over 11 bases. There are 17 residues in the CDR3. From germline, CDR1 is SGDLS and CDR2 YYNGEE. V trimming: 0 bases; J trimming: 8 bases; junction bases outside the gene matches: 10. The CDR3 spells CASSVDPTSGVKYEQFF. In nucleotides, the CDR3 is TGTGCCAGCAGCGTAGATCCGACTAGCGGGGTTAAGTATGAGCAGTTCTTC.

V is TRBV20-1 and J is TRBJ1-2; 7 bases are a match to TRBD1. The CDR3 covers 10 residues. The germline V gene encodes CDR1 DFQATT and CDR2 SNEGSKA (reference sequence). V gave up 7 bases and J gave up 6 bases; unmatched junction bases: 2. The CDR3 spells CSDDRDGYTF. The CDR3 DNA reads as TGCAGTGACGACAGGGATGGCTACACCTTC.

The V call is TRBV4-2, the J call TRBJ1-2; D is undetermined. This CDR3 comprises 15 residues. The V gene's germline CDR1 is LGHNA and CDR2 YNFKEQ. With 0 bases removed from V and 5 bases from J, the gap between germline ends came to 13 bases. As DNA, the CDR3 is TGTGCCAGCAGCCAAGATTTCGGTAGCGGTTATGGCTACACCTTC. It encodes CASSQDFGSGYGYTF.

This clone was found once. The chain has TRBV6-1 and TRBJ1-1; 7 positions agree with TRBD1. V lost 3 bases and J lost 6; bases outside the gene matches: 7. Per the germline V gene, CDR1 is MNHNS and CDR2 is SASEGT. The CDR3 consists of 14 residues. CDR3 protein: CASSEWQGGAEAFF. In DNA, the CDR3 is TGTGCCAGCAGTGAGTGGCAGGGGGGAGCTGAAGCTTTCTTT.

The chain employs TRBV3-1 (or the pseudogene TRBV3-2) and TRBJ1-1; no reliable D call. This CDR3 is built from 15 residues. Trimming removed 0 bases at V and 0 bases at J, with 8 bases between. From germline, CDR1 is LGHDT and CDR2 YNNKEL (reference sequence). The CDR3 protein is CASSQERDVNTEAFF. CDR3 sequence (DNA): TGTGCCAGCAGCCAAGAGAGGGATGTGAACACTGAAGCTTTCTTT.

This clone was found a few times. This chain links TRBV29-1 with TRBJ1-1; D is perhaps TRBD1 (5 bases). CDR3 length equals 15 residues. The V gene's germline CDR1 is SQVTM and CDR2 ANQGSEA. Trimming pared 2 bases from V and 0 bases from J, leaving 13 bases between. CDR3 region: CSVENAGGMNTEAFF. The CDR3 DNA sequence: TGCAGCGTTGAAAACGCTGGGGGGATGAACACTGAAGCTTTCTTT.

The gene calls are TRBV7-7 and TRBJ2-3; 7 bases agree with TRBD2. There are 13 residues in the CDR3. After removal of 1 base from V and 7 bases from J, the junction contained 2 bases not matched to a gene. In germline, CDR1 is SSHAT, CDR2 FNYEAQ (reference sequence). The CDR3, as DNA: TGTGCCAGCAGCTTAGGGGAGGGAAATACGCAGTATTTT. Residues: CASSLGEGNTQYF.

The chain uses TRBV3-1 (or the pseudogene TRBV3-2) and TRBJ2-1, with D possibly TRBD2 on 5 matching bases. This CDR3 is 12 amino acids long. Trimming took 0 bases from V and 10 from J, leaving 7 bases between them. CDR1 is LGHDT, CDR2 YNNKEL, per germline (reference sequence). CDR3 sequence (DNA): TGTGCCAGCAGCCAAGATCGCGGGGAGCAGTTCTTC. Residues: CASSQDRGEQFF.

The chain couples TRBV3-1 (or the pseudogene TRBV3-2) to TRBJ2-2; D is perhaps TRBD2 (5 bases). The V and J ends lost 9 bases and 0 bases respectively, with 8 bases between them. Per the germline V gene, CDR1 is LGHDT and CDR2 is YNNKEL (reference sequence). The CDR3 is 13 residues long. The CDR3 nucleotides are TGTGCCAGTACTAGGGCGAACACCGGGGAGCTGTTTTTT. Translated: CASTRANTGELFF.

The genes are TRBV19 and TRBJ1-5, with 7 bases that match TRBD1. The V and J ends lost 7 bases and 0 bases, in that order; junction bases with no gene match: 6. The CDR3 is 15 residues long. CDR1 and CDR2 (germline): LNHDA, SQIVND (reference sequence). The CDR3 DNA reads as TGTGCCAGTAATCAGGGGGTCCTTAGCAATCAGCCCCAGCATTTT. This sequence encodes CASNQGVLSNQPQHF.

The genes are TRBV6-1 and TRBJ1-6; a weak D match, TRBD1 (6 bases). Germline CDR1 is MNHNS and CDR2 is SASEGT. The length of the CDR3 is 17 residues. V was clipped by 4 bases and J by 7 bases, with 20 bases between them. The CDR3 DNA follows: TGTGCCAGCAGTGCCCTCTCTGGGGGGGCCTTGAATTCACCCCTCCACTTT. Encoded protein: CASSALSGGALNSPLHF.

The chain is built from TRBV30 and TRBJ2-1; 9 positions match TRBD1. Trimming took 3 bases from V and 4 from J; bases not matched to a gene: 10. This CDR3 is built from 16 residues. In germline, CDR1 is GTSNPN, CDR2 SVGIG (reference sequence). The CDR3 region has the DNA TGTGCCTGGAGCCGCTGGACAGGGGACCTTTACAATGAGCAGTTCTTC. It yields the protein CAWSRWTGDLYNEQFF.

This rearrangement joins TRBV5-1 to TRBJ2-3; D is possibly TRBD2 (5 bases). The CDR3 totals 14 residues. Between the trimmed V and J ends, which lost 4 bases and 4 bases, there was a span of 13 bases. Germline loops: CDR1 SGHRS, CDR2 YFSETQ. CDR3 DNA: TGCGCCAGCAGCCGTATGGAGGCGGCAGATACGCAGTATTTT. This codes for CASSRMEAADTQYF. Full variable domain (missing parts from reference TRBV5-1 and TRBJ2-3): KAGVTQTPRYLIKTRGQQVTLSCSPISGHRSVSWYQQTPGQGLQFLFEYFSETQRNKGNFPGRFSGRQFSNSRSEMNVSTLELGDSALYLCASSRMEAADTQYFGPGTRLTVL.

The rearrangement uses TRBV19 and TRBJ2-5; 9 nucleotides align to TRBD2. The V segment lost 8 bases and the J segment 4 bases; nucleotides outside the gene matches: 11. This CDR3 contains 15 residues. The germline V gene has CDR1 LNHDA and CDR2 SQIVND (reference sequence). CDR3 loop: CASGQSAGGVETQYF. DNA for the CDR3: TGTGCCAGTGGACAATCAGCGGGGGGAGTAGAGACCCAGTACTTC. Filled out from reference TRBV19 and TRBJ2-5, the complete variable domain reads DGGITQSPKYLFRKEGQNVTLSCEQNLNHDAMYWYRQDPGQGLRLIYYSQIVNDFQKGDIAEGYSVSREKKESFPLTVTSAQKNPTAFYLCASGQSAGGVETQYFGPGTRLLVL.